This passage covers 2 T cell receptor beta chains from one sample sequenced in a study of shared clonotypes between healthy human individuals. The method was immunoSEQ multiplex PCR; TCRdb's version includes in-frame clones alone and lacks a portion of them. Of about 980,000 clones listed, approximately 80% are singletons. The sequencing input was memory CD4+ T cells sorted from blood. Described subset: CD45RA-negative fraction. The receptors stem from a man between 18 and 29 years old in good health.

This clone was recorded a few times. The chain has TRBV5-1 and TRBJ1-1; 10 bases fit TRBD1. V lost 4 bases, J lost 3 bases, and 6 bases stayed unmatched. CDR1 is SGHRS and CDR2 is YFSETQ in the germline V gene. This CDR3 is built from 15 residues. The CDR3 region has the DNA TGCGCCAGCAGCGGAACCGGGACAGGGGACACTGAAGCTTTCTTT. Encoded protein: CASSGTGTGDTEAFF. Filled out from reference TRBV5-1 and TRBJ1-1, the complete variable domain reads KAGVTQTPRYLIKTRGQQVTLSCSPISGHRSVSWYQQTPGQGLQFLFEYFSETQRNKGNFPGRFSGRQFSNSRSEMNVSTLELGDSALYLCASSGTGTGDTEAFFGQGTRLTVV.

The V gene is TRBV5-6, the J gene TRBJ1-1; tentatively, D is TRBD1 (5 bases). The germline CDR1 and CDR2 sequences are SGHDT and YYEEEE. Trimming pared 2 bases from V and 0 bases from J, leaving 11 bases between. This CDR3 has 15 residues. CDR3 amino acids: CASSFNVRVNTEAFF. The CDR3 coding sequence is TGTGCCAGCAGCTTTAATGTCAGGGTGAACACTGAAGCTTTCTTT.